This T cell receptor beta chain was recorded in a study of technical replicates of blood from a handful of donors. Profiled with immunoSEQ multiplex PCR; TCRdb holds only in-frame clones, not every one. The sample shows around 49,000 clones, around 96% of them seen only once. The CDR3 runs to 17 residues. Trimming took 0 bases from V and 4 from J, leaving 17 bases between them. Germline V gene sequence: CDR1 SGHRS, CDR2 YFSETQ. This sequence originates from a human donor in good health. Sequencing input: T cells isolated from PBMCs. J is TRBJ1-3 and V is TRBV5-1; D is perhaps TRBD1 (5 bases). CDR3 in amino acids: CASSLATGREKGNTIYF. CDR3 coding DNA: TGCGCCAGCAGCTTGGCAACAGGCAGGGAAAAAGGAAACACCATATATTTT.